This TCR beta chain is from a study of cytomegalovirus exposure and HLA in healthy donors. CDR1 and CDR2 from the germline V gene are MDHEN and SYDVKM. V dropped 6 bases and J dropped 5; count of bases not matched to a gene: 11. The CDR3 has 15 residues. The PCR used 60 Vbeta and 13 Jbeta primers. Libraries were prepared by immunoSEQ multiplex PCR; TCRdb keeps only in-frame clonotypes and omits some of them. The table lists some 89,000 clones. This receptor was identified in a woman under 40 in good health and CMV-seronegative. V and J are TRBV28 and TRBJ2-5, with 8 nucleotides matching TRBD1. Specimen: PBMCs. The CDR3 nucleotides read TGTGCCAGCAGGCAACCGGGACAGGCGATGGAGACCCAGTACTTC. Translation: CASRQPGQAMETQYF.